This TCR beta chain was documented in a study of a mutant IDH1 vaccine in newly diagnosed glioma. About the study: Before enrollment, the patients had been treated with radiotherapy alone, temozolomide alone, or both together. Most of them had received both. Weeks 35 and 47 hosted visits V12 and V13, respectively.

Some clones are missing from TCRdb's copy, which holds only in-frame ones; the method was immunoSEQ multiplex PCR. The sample lists around 94,000 clones; nearly 90% were seen once. Germline V gene lookup returns CDR1 LNHDA and CDR2 SQIVND (reference sequence). J gave up 1 base and V 5 bases, and 4 bases lay outside the gene matches. The CDR3 is 15 residues long. Time point: week 47, end of study. The study gave 300 ug of mutant IDH1 20-mer peptide per vaccine dose, with topical imiquimod. This clone was recorded once. What it binds is unknown. V usage is TRBV19 and J usage is TRBJ1-1; 10 bases fit TRBD1. The starting material was PBMCs, obtained from a glioma patient whose treatment included an IDH1 peptide vaccine. This sequence was found in a woman in her forties or fifties with glioma. This CDR3 is CASSLRDRGNTEAFF. CDR3 sequence (DNA): TGTGCCAGTAGTCTCCGGGACAGGGGGAACACTGAAGCTTTCTTT.